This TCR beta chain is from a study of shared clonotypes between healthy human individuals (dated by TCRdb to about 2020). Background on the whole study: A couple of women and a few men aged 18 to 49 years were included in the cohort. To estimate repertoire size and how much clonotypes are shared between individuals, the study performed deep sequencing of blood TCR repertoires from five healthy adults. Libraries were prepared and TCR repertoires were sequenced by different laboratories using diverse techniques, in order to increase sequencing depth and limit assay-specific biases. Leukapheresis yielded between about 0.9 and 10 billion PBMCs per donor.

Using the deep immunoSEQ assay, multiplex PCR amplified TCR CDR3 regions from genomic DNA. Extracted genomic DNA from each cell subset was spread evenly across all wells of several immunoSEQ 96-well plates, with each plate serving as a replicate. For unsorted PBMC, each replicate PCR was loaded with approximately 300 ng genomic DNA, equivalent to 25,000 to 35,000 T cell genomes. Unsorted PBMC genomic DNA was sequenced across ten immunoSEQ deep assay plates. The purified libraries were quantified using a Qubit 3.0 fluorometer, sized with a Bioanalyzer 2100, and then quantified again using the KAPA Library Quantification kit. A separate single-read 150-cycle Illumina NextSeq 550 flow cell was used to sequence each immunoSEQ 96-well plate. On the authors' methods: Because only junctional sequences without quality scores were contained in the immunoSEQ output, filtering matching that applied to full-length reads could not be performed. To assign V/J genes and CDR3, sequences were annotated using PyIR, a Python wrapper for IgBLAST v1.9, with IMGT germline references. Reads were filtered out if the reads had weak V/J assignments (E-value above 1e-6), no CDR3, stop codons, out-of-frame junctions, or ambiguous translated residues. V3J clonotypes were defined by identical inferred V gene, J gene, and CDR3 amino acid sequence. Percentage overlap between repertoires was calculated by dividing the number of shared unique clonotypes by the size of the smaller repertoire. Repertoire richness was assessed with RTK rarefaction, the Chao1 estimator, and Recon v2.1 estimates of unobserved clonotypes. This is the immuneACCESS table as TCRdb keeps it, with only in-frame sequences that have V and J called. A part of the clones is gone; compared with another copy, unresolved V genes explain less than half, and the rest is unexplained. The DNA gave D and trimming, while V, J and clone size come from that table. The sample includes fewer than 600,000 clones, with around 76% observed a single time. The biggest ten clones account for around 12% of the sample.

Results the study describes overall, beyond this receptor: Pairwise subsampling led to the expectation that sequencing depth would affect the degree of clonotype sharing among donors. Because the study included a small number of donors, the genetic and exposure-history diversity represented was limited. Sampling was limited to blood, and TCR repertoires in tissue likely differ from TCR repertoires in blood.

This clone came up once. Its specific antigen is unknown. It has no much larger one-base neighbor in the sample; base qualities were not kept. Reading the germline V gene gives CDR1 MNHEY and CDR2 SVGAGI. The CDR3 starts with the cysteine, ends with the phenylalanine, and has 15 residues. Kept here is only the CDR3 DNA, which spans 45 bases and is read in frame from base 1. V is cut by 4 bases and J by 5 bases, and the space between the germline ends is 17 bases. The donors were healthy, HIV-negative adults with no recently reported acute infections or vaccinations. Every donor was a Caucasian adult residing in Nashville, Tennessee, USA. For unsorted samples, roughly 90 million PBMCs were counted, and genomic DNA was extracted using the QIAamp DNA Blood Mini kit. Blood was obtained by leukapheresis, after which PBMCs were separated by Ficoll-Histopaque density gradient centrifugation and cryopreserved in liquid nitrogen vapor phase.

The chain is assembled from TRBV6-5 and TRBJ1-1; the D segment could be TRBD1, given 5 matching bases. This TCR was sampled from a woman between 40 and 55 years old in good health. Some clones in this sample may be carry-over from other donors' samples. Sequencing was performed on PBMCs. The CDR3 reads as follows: CASSSRGGRRTEAFF. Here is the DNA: TGTGCCAGCAGTTCCCGGGGGGGGAGGAGGACTGAAGCTTTCTTT.